One and the same sample provided the 14 T cell receptor beta chains below, sequenced in a study of blood T cell repertoires in COVID-19. The table came from immunoSEQ multiplex PCR; TCRdb's copy has only in-frame clones and leaves some out. The profile shows 150,000 to 200,000 clones, roughly 90% of them singletons. Sequencing was carried out using peripheral blood. The receptors derive from a man between 60 and 70 years old with acute or convalescent COVID-19.

V is TRBV7-2 and J is TRBJ1-5; tentative D call: TRBD1 (6 bases). This CDR3 has 15 amino acids. V lost 4 bases and J 3 bases, leaving 13 bases between the germline ends. Germline CDR1 SGHTA, CDR2 FQGNSA. For the CDR3, the DNA is TGTGCCAGCAGCTCACAGGGTCTCGCCAATCAGCCCCAGCATTTT. This sequence encodes CASSSQGLANQPQHF.

This rearrangement joins TRBV30 to TRBJ1-1, with D uncertain. The CDR3 is 14 amino acids. Trimming left V 3 bases short and J 0 bases short, with 11 bases between. Germline values: CDR1 GTSNPN, CDR2 SVGIG (reference sequence). CDR3 in DNA: TGTGCCTGGAGGGCCAAAAATTTGAACACTGAAGCTTTCTTT. Translating gives CAWRAKNLNTEAFF. The entire variable domain, with the rest obtained from reference TRBV30 and TRBJ1-1, is as follows: SQTIHQWPATLVQPVGSPLSLECTVEGTSNPNLYWYRQAAGRGLQLLFYSVGIGQISSEVPQNLSASRPQDRQFILSSKKLLLSDSGFYLCAWRAKNLNTEAFFGQGTRLTVV.

The V and J genes are TRBV5-1 and TRBJ1-4, with unresolved D. Trimming cost V 4 bases and J 0 bases, with 22 bases left between them. Germline V lookup: CDR1 SGHRS, CDR2 YFSETQ. The CDR3 is made up of 19 amino acids. The CDR3 coding sequence is TGCGCCAGCAGCGCGGGGATAAGGGAGGGCCACGCAACTAATGAAAAACTGTTTTTT. Translated: CASSAGIREGHATNEKLFF.

The rearrangement joins TRBV18 to TRBJ1-1; TRBD1 matches 7 bases. The CDR3 covers 13 residues. Per germline, CDR1 KGHSH and CDR2 LQKENI. Trimming cost V 6 bases and J 1 base; bases outside gene matches: 2. CDR3 bases: TGTGCCAGCTCTGAGGGGGCGAACACTGAAGCTTTCTTT. It encodes CASSEGANTEAFF.

The chain is built from TRBV5-6 and TRBJ1-2; TRBD1 might be the D (5 bases). The CDR3 is 17 residues long. V lost 4 bases and J 7 bases, leaving 26 bases between the germline ends. Germline V lookup: CDR1 SGHDT, CDR2 YYEEEE. This chain's CDR3 is CASSLPIAGARGGGYTF. Written as DNA, the CDR3 is TGTGCCAGCAGCCTCCCTATAGCCGGGGCGCGGGGCGGTGGCTACACCTTC. Full variable domain (rest looked up from reference TRBV5-6 and TRBJ1-2): DAGVTQSPTHLIKTRGQQVTLRCSPKSGHDTVSWYQQALGQGPQFIFQYYEEEERQRGNFPDRFSGHQFPNYSSELNVNALLLGDSALYLCASSLPIAGARGGGYTFGSGTRLTVV.

A remark on this clone: Other DNA sequences within the sample encode an identical CDR3. The chain joins TRBV12-3 or TRBV12-4 to TRBJ1-1; no clear D gene. With 3 bases removed from V and 1 base from J, the gap between germline ends came to 6 bases. This CDR3 is 13 amino acids long. CDR3 DNA: TGTGCCAGCAGTTTTCGCGAGAACACTGAAGCTTTCTTT. Its translation: CASSFRENTEAFF.

V gene TRBV4-3 combines with J gene TRBJ1-2; 8 nucleotides match TRBD1. Germline loops: CDR1 LGHNA, CDR2 YSLEER. This CDR3 is built from 15 residues. Trimming took 1 base from V and 6 from J; bases not matched to a gene: 7. CDR3 region: CASSQAGTGYNGYTF. As DNA, the CDR3 is TGCGCCAGCAGCCAAGCGGGGACAGGCTACAATGGCTACACCTTC.

V is TRBV19 and J is TRBJ2-2; TRBD1 is a possible D gene (6 bases). Trimming pared 3 bases from V and 4 bases from J, leaving 9 bases between. The CDR3 sequence is 14 residues long. CDR1 LNHDA and CDR2 SQIVND come from the germline V gene (reference sequence). The DNA of the CDR3 is TGTGCCAGTAGTATCCAGGGGAGCACCGGGGAGCTGTTTTTT. It encodes CASSIQGSTGELFF.

The V gene is TRBV6-5, the J gene TRBJ1-2, with D perhaps matching TRBD1 (5 bases). The CDR3 has 13 residues. Looked up from germline, CDR1 is MNHEY and CDR2 is SVGAGI. With 7 bases removed from V and 8 bases from J, the gap between germline ends came to 17 bases. CDR3 bases: TGTGCCAGCACTCGCACAGGAACCCTAGGCTACACCTTC. The encoded protein is CASTRTGTLGYTF.

The CDR3, as DNA: TGTGCCAGTAAGGTGGAGCACTACTACAATGAGCAGTTCTTC. Its translation: CASKVEHYYNEQFF. This chain uses TRBV19 with TRBJ2-1; D is undetermined. The CDR3 is 14 amino acids. V lost 7 bases, J lost 3 bases, and 13 bases lay in between. Germline lookup yields CDR1 LNHDA and CDR2 SQIVND (reference sequence).

V is TRBV7-2 and J is TRBJ1-3; D is ambiguous. The CDR3 is 12 amino acids. V gave up 2 bases and J gave up 4 bases, with 3 bases separating them. Germline V lookup: CDR1 SGHTA, CDR2 FQGNSA. This chain's CDR3 is CASSLLGNTIYF. In DNA, the CDR3 is TGTGCCAGCAGCTTACTCGGAAACACCATATATTTT.

V is TRBV2 and J is TRBJ2-3; TRBD2 matches 13 bases. Germline CDR1 reads SNHLY; CDR2 reads FYNNEI. The CDR3 has 17 amino acids. Losses at the gene ends were 4 bases for V and 3 bases for J; bases not matched to a gene: 7. Here the CDR3 DNA reads TGTGCCAGCAGTGCACAACTACTAGCGGGGGGGACAGATACGCAGTATTTT. Translation: CASSAQLLAGGTDTQYF.

The chain couples TRBV5-1 to TRBJ1-6; TRBD1 might be the D (5 bases). Per the germline V gene, CDR1 is SGHRS and CDR2 is YFSETQ. V lost 5 bases and J lost 12, with 24 bases in between. The CDR3 has 16 residues. In DNA form, the CDR3 reads TGCGCCAGCAGGGAGGGTCTCCGGGGCCGCCGACTACCCCTCCACTTT. It encodes CASREGLRGRRLPLHF.

This clone was seen a few times. The chain carries TRBV13 and TRBJ1-2, with D perhaps TRBD1 (6 bases). Germline CDR1 and CDR2: PRHDT and FYEKMQ (reference sequence). With 5 bases removed from V and 8 bases from J, the gap between germline ends came to 21 bases. The CDR3 has 15 residues. Here the CDR3 DNA reads TGTGCCAGCAGCATGGAAACCGGGGGGGCGACCGGCTACACCTTC. As protein: CASSMETGGATGYTF.